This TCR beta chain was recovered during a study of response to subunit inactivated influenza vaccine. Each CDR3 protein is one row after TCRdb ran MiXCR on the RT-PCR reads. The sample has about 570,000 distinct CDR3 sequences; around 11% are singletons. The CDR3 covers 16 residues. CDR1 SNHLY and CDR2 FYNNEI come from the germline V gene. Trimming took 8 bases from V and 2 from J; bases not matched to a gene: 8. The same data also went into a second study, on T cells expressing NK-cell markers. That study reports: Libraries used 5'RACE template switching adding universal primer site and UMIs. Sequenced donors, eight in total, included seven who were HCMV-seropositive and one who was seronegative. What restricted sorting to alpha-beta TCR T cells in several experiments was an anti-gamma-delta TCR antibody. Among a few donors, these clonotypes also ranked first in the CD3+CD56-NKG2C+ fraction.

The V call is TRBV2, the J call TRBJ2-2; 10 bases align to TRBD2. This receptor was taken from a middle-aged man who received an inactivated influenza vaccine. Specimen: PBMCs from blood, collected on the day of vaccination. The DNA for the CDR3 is TGTGCCAGCGATGTAGGACTAGCGGATAACACCGGGGAGCTGTTTTTT. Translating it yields CASDVGLADNTGELFF.